These 18 T cell receptor beta chains came from one sample sequenced in a study of patients and donors after allogeneic stem cell transplantation. Each CDR3 protein gets one entry after TCRdb re-called the RT-PCR reads with MiXCR. The table lists 900,000 to 1,000,000 distinct CDR3 sequences, 18% of them singletons. The sample taken for sequencing was blood, either unsorted or a sorted T cell fraction (not recorded which). The receptors derive from a human donor who was either an allogeneic HSCT recipient or a stem cell or donor lymphocyte infusion donor (not recorded which). It is not recorded whose cells these are; they may come from a transplant donor.

This sequence joins TRBV15 and TRBJ2-5, with D possibly TRBD1 on 8 matching bases. V was pared by 4 bases and J by 5 bases, with 11 bases between. Germline V gene lookup returns CDR1 LNHNV and CDR2 YYDKDF (reference sequence). CDR3 length equals 13 residues. CDR3 sequence (DNA): TGTGCCACCAGCAACAGGGGGGGGGAGACCCAGTACTTC. Its translation is CATSNRGGETQYF.

The rearrangement joins TRBV20-1 to TRBJ2-1, with 9 positions matching TRBD2. The CDR3 runs to 19 residues. The V gene end was trimmed by 0 bases and the J gene end by 5 bases; junction bases not matched to a gene: 17. Germline assignment: CDR1 DFQATT and CDR2 SNEGSKA (reference sequence). CDR3 in amino acids: CSARDIVIGGGARNNEQFF. CDR3 in DNA: TGCAGTGCTAGAGATATCGTCATCGGCGGGGGGGCCAGAAACAATGAGCAGTTCTTC.

The sample holds a few counts of this clonotype. The V gene is TRBV28, the J gene TRBJ2-3; D possibly corresponds to TRBD2 (5 bases). The CDR3 has 15 amino acids. Germline V gene data show CDR1 as MDHEN and CDR2 as SYDVKM. Deletions cut 4 bases from V and 4 bases from J, with 15 bases between. CDR3 residues: CASSSRGPRADTQYF. The CDR3 DNA sequence: TGTGCCAGCAGTTCCCGAGGCCCGAGGGCAGATACGCAGTATTTT.

V and J are TRBV20-1 and TRBJ2-3; D is perhaps TRBD2 (5 bases). Germline V gene lookup returns CDR1 DFQATT and CDR2 SNEGSKA (reference sequence). The CDR3 has 14 amino acids. Trimming removed 3 bases from V and 0 bases from J, with 10 bases in between. CDR3 coding DNA: TGCAGTGCTAGTAGGGCGGGTAGCACAGATACGCAGTATTTT. Translated, it gives CSASRAGSTDTQYF.

This clonotype was detected many times. The chain uses TRBV12-3 or TRBV12-4 and TRBJ2-7; no firm D call. The CDR3 is made up of 12 amino acids. With 7 bases removed from V and 0 bases from J, the gap between germline ends came to 7 bases. DNA of the CDR3: TGTGCCAGCACCCTGGGCTCCTACGAGCAGTACTTC. This gives the protein CASTLGSYEQYF.

This clonotype has only a few counts. The chain recombines TRBV20-1 with TRBJ1-4; a weak D match, TRBD1 (5 bases). The V end lost 1 base, the J end lost 6 bases, and 15 bases lay between the germline ends. CDR1 is DFQATT, CDR2 SNEGSKA, per germline (reference sequence). CDR3 length equals 15 residues. The CDR3 reads CSARVSGDWDEKLFF. CDR3 bases: TGCAGTGCTAGAGTATCGGGGGACTGGGATGAAAAACTGTTTTTT.

This clonotype was counted only a few times. This rearrangement joins TRBV12-3 or TRBV12-4 to TRBJ2-7; D gene ambiguous. Trimming pared 6 bases from V and 4 bases from J, leaving 13 bases between. The length of the CDR3 is 13 residues. CDR3 protein: CASSPSHVYEQYF. The CDR3 DNA reads TGTGCCAGCAGCCCCTCACACGTATACGAGCAGTACTTC.

The chain links TRBV5-5 to TRBJ1-2; the D is unclear. CDR1 and CDR2 from the germline V gene are SGHKS and YYEKEE (reference sequence). This CDR3 region has 16 residues. The V gene lost 3 bases and the J gene lost 3 bases, with 18 bases spanning the gap. The CDR3 sequence is CASSSIFWVSDYGYTF. The CDR3 nucleotides are TGTGCCAGCAGCTCTATATTTTGGGTTTCGGACTATGGCTACACCTTC. The variable domain in full, with the rest retrieved from reference TRBV5-5 and TRBJ1-2, is DAGVTQSPTHLIKTRGQQVTLRCSPISGHKSVSWYQQVLGQGPQFIFQYYEKEERGRGNFPDRFSARQFPNYSSELNVNALLLGDSALYLCASSSIFWVSDYGYTFGSGTRLTVV.

The chain is built from TRBV12-3 or TRBV12-4 and TRBJ1-5, with D possibly being TRBD1 (5 bases). The CDR3 is made up of 14 amino acids. The V and J ends lost 4 bases and 3 bases respectively, with 10 bases between them. CDR3 sequence: CASSYRSFNQPQHF. For the CDR3, the DNA is TGTGCCAGCAGTTACAGGTCGTTCAATCAGCCCCAGCATTTT.

J is TRBJ2-7 and V is TRBV4-2; D could derive from TRBD1 or TRBD2 (6 bases each). This CDR3 comprises 15 residues. Deletions cut 1 base from V and 3 bases from J, with 13 bases between. Per germline, CDR1 LGHNA and CDR2 YNFKEQ. CDR3 sequence: CASSQGGGGHYEQYF. CDR3 coding DNA: TGTGCCAGCAGCCAAGGCGGTGGGGGGCACTACGAGCAGTACTTC.

The chain links TRBV7-9 to TRBJ2-7; D is perhaps TRBD1 or TRBD2 (5 bases each). The germline V and J ends were trimmed by 5 bases and 2 bases, with 13 bases remaining between them. Germline values: CDR1 SEHNR, CDR2 FQNEAQ (reference sequence). This CDR3 is 14 amino acids long. CDR3 sequence: CASSRGRGPYEQYF. Written as DNA, the CDR3 is TGTGCCAGCAGCCGGGGACGAGGACCCTACGAGCAGTACTTC.

To note about this clonotype: Possible read error: a much larger clone is one base away. The chain carries TRBV9 and TRBJ2-1; TRBD1 matches 8 bases. With V trimmed by 0 bases and J by 2 bases, 1 base remained unmatched. Germline CDR1 and CDR2: SGDLS and YYNGEE. The CDR3 spans 15 residues. CDR3 DNA: TGTGCCAGCAGCGTAGTACAGGGGGCCTACAATGAGCAGTTCTTC. Protein sequence: CASSVVQGAYNEQFF. Together with reference TRBV9 and TRBJ2-1, the CDR3 gives the full variable domain: DSGVTQTPKHLITATGQRVTLRCSPRSGDLSVYWYQQSLDQGLQFLIQYYNGEERAKGNILERFSAQQFPDLHSELNLSSLELGDSALYFCASSVVQGAYNEQFFGPGTRLTVL.

This clonotype showed up many times. The chain combines TRBV12-3 or TRBV12-4 with TRBJ1-5; D remains unclear. The CDR3 sequence is 14 residues long. V shed 1 base and J shed 9 bases, with 13 bases lying between them. The CDR3 nucleotides are TGTGCCAGCAGTTTAGGCCCTATAGACGGGCCCCAGCATTTT. Residues: CASSLGPIDGPQHF.

The chain recombines TRBV10-3 with TRBJ2-2, with D possibly matching TRBD1 (5 bases). Germline V gene sequence: CDR1 ENHRY, CDR2 SYGVKD. The CDR3 has 13 residues. With 7 bases removed from V and 13 bases from J, the gap between germline ends came to 19 bases. The CDR3 DNA reads as TGTGCCATCACCTCTGATGGGGCAGTCCCGCTGTTTTTT. Translation gives CAITSDGAVPLFF.

This clonotype was detected a few times. This rearrangement joins TRBV20-1 to TRBJ2-2, with 7 bases that match TRBD2. The CDR3 runs 17 residues. The V gene end was trimmed by 3 bases and the J gene end by 1 base; junction bases not matched to a gene: 11. The germline gives CDR1 DFQATT, CDR2 SNEGSKA (reference sequence). This CDR3 reads CSARPLGRMWNTGELFF. DNA for the CDR3: TGCAGTGCTAGGCCCCTCGGGAGGATGTGGAACACCGGGGAGCTGTTTTTT.

The table lists this clonotype with a few counts. The rearrangement uses TRBV12-3 or TRBV12-4 and TRBJ1-3, with TRBD1 matching over 9 bases. CDR3 length: 15 residues. Trimming cost V 3 bases and J 8 bases; bases outside gene matches: 8. CDR3 DNA sequence: TGTGCCAGCAGTTTGGGGGGGACAGGGCTATACACCATATATTTT. It encodes CASSLGGTGLYTIYF.

This clonotype was found a few times. V is TRBV7-2 and J is TRBJ1-3; D gene uncertain. Trimming shortened V by 2 bases and J by 0 bases, and 8 bases separated the two germline ends. Per the germline V gene, CDR1 is SGHTA and CDR2 is FQGNSA. The length of the CDR3 is 15 residues. The CDR3: CASSLSANSGNTIYF. The CDR3, as DNA: TGTGCCAGCAGCTTAAGCGCCAACTCTGGAAACACCATATATTTT.

This clonotype has more than one count but fewer than ten. The rearrangement links TRBV20-1 to TRBJ2-1; TRBD2 matches at 7 bases. The trim removed 0 bases at V and 10 bases at J, leaving 12 bases unmatched. Germline CDR1 DFQATT, CDR2 SNEGSKA (reference sequence). The CDR3 length is 15 residues. CDR3 bases: TGCAGTGCTAGAGACCGGCAGCGGGGCTGGGGAGAGCAGTTCTTC. This codes for CSARDRQRGWGEQFF.